This record concerns one T cell receptor beta chain sequence. Its cognate antigen is unknown. The sample belongs to a study of cytomegalovirus exposure and HLA in healthy donors. With 60 Vbeta and 13 Jbeta primers, the PCR was carried out. Method: immunoSEQ multiplex PCR; TCRdb's copy keeps in-frame clones and lacks some. The data show some 180,000 clones, roughly 76% seen once. Overall study findings and caveats: In a later analysis, TCR beta V- and J-gene trimming showed a link to a missense DCLRE1C variant. Later analysis showed TCR association rates varying by HLA locus, highest for DRB1 and lowest for HLA-C. An analysis that was carried out later associated 15,000 to 20,000 TCR beta sequences with HLA alleles at 0.05 false discovery rate.

Trimming at V came to 0 bases and at J to 4 bases, leaving 6 bases not matched to a gene. The CDR3 covers 15 residues. From germline, CDR1 is SGHRS and CDR2 YFSETQ. Sequencing was done on a sample of PBMCs. V usage is TRBV5-1 and J usage is TRBJ1-2; 7 bases align to TRBD1. This TCR was sampled from a male donor in good health and CMV-seronegative. The CDR3 region has the DNA TGCGCCAGCAGCTTGGCCGGAGGGGGCTCCTATGGCTACACCTTC. It yields the protein CASSLAGGGSYGYTF.